This TCR beta chain derives from a study of T cell repertoires in cytomegalovirus infection. Study as a whole: Indicated by public TCR beta signatures were CMV infection and matching HLA type.

In TCRdb, the reads were re-called with MiXCR into one record per CDR3 protein. Of some 280,000 distinct CDR3 sequences listed, roughly 13% are singletons. This CDR3 comprises 12 residues. The germline gives CDR1 SNHLY, CDR2 FYNNEI. V was trimmed by 3 bases and J by 7 bases, leaving 7 bases between them. Study results and limitations: HLA-C-restricted CMV clonotypes gave the most frequent clonotype in two of eight donors. The cumulative frequency of public TCR beta families distinguished individuals who carried CMV together with the relevant HLA.

This clonotype was seen at least ten times. Its target is not known. This chain joins TRBV2 and TRBJ1-5; D unresolved. This receptor was identified in a human donor in good health (CMV status not recorded). Some clones in this sample may be carry-over from other donors' samples. Source material: PBMCs. The CDR3 DNA reads as TGTGCCAGCAGTGATGTAGGACAGCCCCAGCATTTT. It yields the protein CASSDVGQPQHF.